The next 20 T cell receptor beta chains were all read from a single sample in a study of cytomegalovirus exposure and HLA in healthy donors. In the PCR, 60 Vbeta and 13 Jbeta primers were used. The repertoire was sequenced with immunoSEQ multiplex PCR; TCRdb's copy has only in-frame clones and lacks some. The sample has roughly 70,000 clones, roughly four fifths seen once. Material: PBMCs. The receptors were sampled from a man aged 18 to 30 in good health and CMV-seronegative.

Notes on this clone: The junction does not match germline at one end; this may be a read error. V usage is TRBV7-7 and J usage is TRBJ2-2, with a possible D match to TRBD1 (6 bases). Per the germline V gene, CDR1 is SSHAT and CDR2 is FNYEAQ (reference sequence). This CDR3 contains 15 residues. The CDR3 region has the DNA TGTGCTAGCAGCTTAATGCAGGGGTTCCCCGGGGAGCTGTTTTTT. This translates into CASSLMQGFPGELFF.

This clone was seen only a few times. The rearrangement links TRBV5-1 to TRBJ1-1, with unresolved D. Trimming took off 0 bases at V and 2 bases at J, with 11 bases between the two ends. CDR3 length: 15 residues. From germline, CDR1 is SGHRS and CDR2 YFSETQ. CDR3 nucleotide sequence: TGCGCCAGCAGCTTGGCGGGGAGCGTCAACACTGAAGCTTTCTTT. The encoded protein is CASSLAGSVNTEAFF.

V gene TRBV21-1 combines with J gene TRBJ2-2; no check of the table's D call, TRBD2, against the DNA was made. TRBV21-1 is tagged as a pseudogene. The CDR3 covers 17 residues. CDR3 loop: CASSSKGGGRNTGELFF. For the CDR3, the DNA is TGTGCCAGCAGTTCAAAGGGAGGGGGGCGGAACACCGGGGAGCTGTTTTTT.

This sequence joins TRBV14 and TRBJ1-4, with TRBD1 as a possible D gene (5 bases). V was shortened by 4 bases and J by 7 bases, with 16 bases between the two germline ends. The V gene's germline CDR1 is SGHDN and CDR2 FVKESK. The CDR3 totals 15 residues. CDR3 sequence: CASSPRAGFGEKLFF. CDR3 coding DNA: TGTGCCAGCAGCCCCCGCGCAGGGTTCGGTGAAAAACTGTTTTTT.

V and J are TRBV6-1 and TRBJ2-5; tentatively, D is TRBD1 (6 bases). This CDR3 is built from 14 residues. Trimming took off 2 bases at V and 11 bases at J, with 18 bases between the two ends. CDR1 and CDR2 from the germline V gene are MNHNS and SASEGT. The CDR3 nucleotides read TGTGCCAGCAGTGAAATGCAGGGGATATACGGGCAGTACTTC. The encoded protein is CASSEMQGIYGQYF.

This clone has a single count. The CDR3 bases are TGCGCCAGCAGCTTGGGAACCGGGACAGGGTCGCACACTGAAGCTTTCTTT. Amino acid sequence: CASSLGTGTGSHTEAFF. V gene TRBV5-1 combines with J gene TRBJ1-1; 9 bases align to TRBD1. Germline V lookup: CDR1 SGHRS, CDR2 YFSETQ. The V and J ends lost 0 bases and 3 bases, in that order; junction bases with no gene match: 9. The CDR3 covers 17 residues.

V gene TRBV28 combines with J gene TRBJ1-2, with TRBD1 matching over 8 bases. This CDR3 has 15 amino acids. The J segment lost 4 bases and the V segment lost 5 bases, leaving 9 bases of the junction unmatched. Germline loops: CDR1 MDHEN, CDR2 SYDVKM. CDR3 sequence: CASSVDRAGVYGYTF. The CDR3 coding sequence is TGTGCCAGCAGTGTGGACAGGGCGGGGGTCTATGGCTACACCTTC.

CDR3 DNA: TGTGCCAGCAGCTTGATTCAGGGCGGCTACACCTTC. This translates into CASSLIQGGYTF. V is TRBV9 and J is TRBJ1-2, with D maybe TRBD1 (5 bases). The ends were cut back, 4 bases at V and 8 bases at J, with 12 bases in the middle. Germline V gene data show CDR1 as SGDLS and CDR2 as YYNGEE. The CDR3 extends over 12 amino acids.

The chain couples TRBV6-5 to TRBJ1-6; 12 bases line up with TRBD1. V trimming: 2 bases; J trimming: 11 bases; junction bases outside the gene matches: 1. Per the germline V gene, CDR1 is MNHEY and CDR2 is SVGAGI. The CDR3 sequence is 14 residues long. The CDR3 here is CASSYGTGGPPLHF. In nucleotides, the CDR3 is TGTGCCAGCAGTTACGGGACAGGGGGCCCACCCCTCCACTTT.

This chain uses TRBV10-3 with TRBJ1-2; 8 positions match TRBD1. The length of the CDR3 is 13 residues. V shed 3 bases and J 5 bases; nucleotides not matched to a gene: 2. Germline-derived CDR1 and CDR2 are ENHRY and SYGVKD. CDR3 nucleotide sequence: TGTGCCATCAGTGAAGGACAGGGATATGGCTACACCTTC. Translating it yields CAISEGQGYGYTF.

This sequence joins TRBV9 and TRBJ2-1; 7 bases fit TRBD2. V was pared by 0 bases and J by 4 bases, with 7 bases of the junction left unmatched. Germline V gives CDR1 SGDLS, CDR2 YYNGEE. The length of the CDR3 is 16 residues. The CDR3 region is CASSVDPAGWYNEQFF. CDR3 bases: TGTGCCAGCAGCGTAGATCCAGCGGGATGGTACAATGAGCAGTTCTTC.

The chain employs TRBV18 and TRBJ1-1; 9 bases fit TRBD1. The trim removed 1 base at V and 3 bases at J, leaving 6 bases unmatched. Germline-derived CDR1 and CDR2 are KGHSH and LQKENI. This CDR3 has 16 amino acids. In nucleotides, the CDR3 is TGTGCCAGCTCACCACTTCCGGGACAGGGCGACACTGAAGCTTTCTTT. Translating gives CASSPLPGQGDTEAFF.

The chain carries TRBV5-6 and TRBJ2-7; possible D gene TRBD2, 5 bases. Germline V lookup: CDR1 SGHDT, CDR2 YYEEEE. Trimming stripped 6 bases from V and 2 bases from J, with 18 bases between. This CDR3 has 15 residues. CDR3 loop: CASTPLGESPYEQYF. DNA for the CDR3: TGTGCCAGCACCCCGCTCGGGGAGTCCCCCTACGAGCAGTACTTC. Full variable domain (remainder filled in from reference TRBV5-6 and TRBJ2-7): DAGVTQSPTHLIKTRGQQVTLRCSPKSGHDTVSWYQQALGQGPQFIFQYYEEEERQRGNFPDRFSGHQFPNYSSELNVNALLLGDSALYLCASTPLGESPYEQYFGPGTRLTVT.

The J gene is TRBJ2-7, the V gene TRBV13, with D possibly TRBD2 on 5 matching bases. Deletions cut 5 bases from V and 1 base from J, with 15 bases between. Germline V gives CDR1 PRHDT, CDR2 FYEKMQ (reference sequence). The CDR3 is 15 amino acids. The CDR3 nucleotides read TGTGCCAGCAGCCCCGCGGGTTTGGAGTCCTACGAGCAGTACTTC. Protein: CASSPAGLESYEQYF.

The V call is TRBV7-2, the J call TRBJ2-2; D is perhaps TRBD2 (5 bases). The CDR3 consists of 15 residues. V dropped 5 bases and J dropped 3 bases, with 13 bases sitting between them. CDR1 is SGHTA, CDR2 FQGNSA, per germline. The CDR3 sequence: CASSPRTRDTGELFF. Here the CDR3 DNA reads TGTGCCAGCAGCCCTCGGACTCGTGACACCGGGGAGCTGTTTTTT.

V gene TRBV10-3 combines with J gene TRBJ2-1, with TRBD2 identical over 8 bases. V gave up 6 bases and J gave up 8 bases; unmatched junction bases: 9. The V gene's germline CDR1 is ENHRY and CDR2 SYGVKD. CDR3 length: 14 residues. The CDR3 reads CAISRSGSSDEQFF. For the CDR3, the DNA is TGTGCCATCAGCCGCAGCGGGAGTTCGGATGAGCAGTTCTTC.

This chain uses TRBV9 with TRBJ2-7; TRBD1 aligns across 8 bases. Germline lookup yields CDR1 SGDLS and CDR2 YYNGEE. CDR3 length: 14 residues. J gave up 5 bases and V 0 bases, and 4 bases lay outside the gene matches. This CDR3 is CASSVEDRENEQYF. The CDR3 DNA reads as TGTGCCAGCAGCGTAGAGGACAGGGAAAACGAGCAGTACTTC.

The chain carries TRBV5-1 and TRBJ2-1, with 16 bases identical to TRBD2. This CDR3 is built from 20 residues. CDR1 and CDR2 (germline): SGHRS, YFSETQ. Unmatched junction bases numbered 10, after V lost 4 bases and J lost 0 bases. The CDR3 bases are TGCGCCAGCAGCCTCTACACCGGGACTAGCGGGAGGGGCTCCTACAATGAGCAGTTCTTC. Its translation: CASSLYTGTSGRGSYNEQFF.

This chain links TRBV5-6 with TRBJ2-5; 13 bases are a match to TRBD2. The CDR3 covers 16 residues. Per germline, CDR1 SGHDT and CDR2 YYEEEE. Trimming took 4 bases from V and 5 from J; bases not matched to a gene: 8. This chain's CDR3 is CASSTGLAGYGETQYF. CDR3 DNA: TGTGCCAGCAGCACGGGACTAGCGGGATATGGGGAGACCCAGTACTTC.

This chain links TRBV7-2 with TRBJ1-5; D ambiguous. CDR1 is SGHTA and CDR2 is FQGNSA in the germline V gene. V was trimmed by 3 bases and J by 6 bases, leaving 15 bases between them. CDR3 length: 15 amino acids. The CDR3 DNA sequence: TGTGCCAGCAGCTTCAGGCCCCAAGGAATTCAGCCCCAGCATTTT. Translating it yields CASSFRPQGIQPQHF.